The subject of this entry is one TCR beta chain. Its antigen is unknown. Base qualities are not provided; no much larger clone lies one nucleotide away. The germline V gene gives CDR1 as MNHEY and CDR2 as SVGAGI. V sheds 6 bases and J sheds 1 base, leaving 15 bases between their ends. The CDR3 runs 15 residues from the cysteine to the phenylalanine. Only the CDR3 portion is preserved as DNA: 45 bases, with reading frame beginning at the first base. This entry is derived from a study of blood T cell repertoires in COVID-19 (dated by TCRdb to the early 2020s). Study-wide context: The collaborator samples originated in the United States, Italy and Spain and spanned the acute and convalescent phases of COVID-19. The material from the prospective study consisted of cDNA or gDNA derived from T cells, B-cell-depleted T cells, or PBMCs. Deeply sampled blood TCRbeta repertoires from subjects exposed to, actively infected with, or recovered from COVID-19 were included in the dataset. The repertoires were made available in a free public database intended to serve as a resource for research on the immune response to SARS-CoV-2. Samples came from the ongoing ImmuneRACE study (first 160 participants) plus 1,254 subjects from 6 global collaborators. Sample metadata almost always included a de-identified subject ID, COVID-19 status, age in years and sex. Where available, HLA class I and class II types were obtained from metadata supplied by the sample provider rather than from assay-based typing.

The collaborating institutions used their own protocols to collect whole blood in K2EDTA tubes. Collaborator samples were shipped for TCRbeta analysis as frozen whole blood, isolated PBMCs, or DNA extracted from either sample type. The research as a whole found: How much clinical and demographic metadata was included differed by source and by participant, and the metadata was provided uncurated.

TCRbeta CDR3 regions were amplified from genomic DNA by means of the immunoSEQ Assay, a bias-controlled multiplex PCR. Per the source publication's procedure: The number of nucleated cells in each sample was estimated from the amplification of reference gene primers within the assay. Sequence reads were collapsed and filtered to measure the absolute abundance of every unique TCRbeta CDR3 rearrangement. For each sample, productive Simpson clonality was calculated as the square root of Simpson's diversity index across productive rearrangements. In its TCRdb copy, this immuneACCESS table keeps in-frame sequences only and misses some clones. Where compared with another copy, unresolved V genes explain less than half of these, and the others have no known cause. That table is the source of V, J and clone size, and D and trimming were worked out from the DNA. The sample table holds under 350,000 clones, of which approximately 86% were seen once. 3.6% of the sample goes to the ten largest clones.

The chain is encoded by TRBV6-5 joined to TRBJ1-2, with TRBD1 tentatively as D gene (6 bases match). This TCR came from a man between 18 and 29 years old with active or convalescent COVID-19. Specimen: peripheral blood. CDR3 sequence: CASRGRGGYNYGYTF. The bases read TGTGCCAGCAGAGGCCGGGGGGGCTATAACTATGGCTACACCTTC.